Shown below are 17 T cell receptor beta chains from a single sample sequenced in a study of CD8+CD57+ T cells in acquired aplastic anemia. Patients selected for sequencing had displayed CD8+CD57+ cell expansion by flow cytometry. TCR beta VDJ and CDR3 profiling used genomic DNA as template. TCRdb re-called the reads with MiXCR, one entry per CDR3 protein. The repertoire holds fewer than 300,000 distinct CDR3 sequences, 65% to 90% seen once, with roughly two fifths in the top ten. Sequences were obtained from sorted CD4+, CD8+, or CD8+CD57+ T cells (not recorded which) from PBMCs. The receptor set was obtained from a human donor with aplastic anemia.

The CDR3 spells CASSETPGPDTQYF. The CDR3 coding sequence is TGTGCCAGCAGCGAGACGCCGGGTCCCGATACGCAGTATTTT. This chain connects TRBV5-6 to TRBJ2-3; no firm D call. The CDR3 runs to 14 residues. The germline V and J ends were trimmed by 4 bases and 6 bases, with 15 bases remaining between them. Germline CDR1 SGHDT, CDR2 YYEEEE.

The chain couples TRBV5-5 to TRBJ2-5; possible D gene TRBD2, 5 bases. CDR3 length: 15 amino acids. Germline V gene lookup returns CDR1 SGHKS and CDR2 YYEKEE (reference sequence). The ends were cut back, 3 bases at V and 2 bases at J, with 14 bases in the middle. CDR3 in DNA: TGTGCCAGCAGCTACCGGACGGGGTCTCAAGAGACCCAGTACTTC. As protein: CASSYRTGSQETQYF.

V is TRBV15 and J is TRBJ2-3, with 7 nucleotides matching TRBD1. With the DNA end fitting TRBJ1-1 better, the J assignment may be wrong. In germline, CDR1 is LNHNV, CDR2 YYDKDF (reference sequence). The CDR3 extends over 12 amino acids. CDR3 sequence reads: CATSDTGERAFF. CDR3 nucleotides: TGTGCCACCAGTGATACAGGGGAGAGGGCTTTCTTT.

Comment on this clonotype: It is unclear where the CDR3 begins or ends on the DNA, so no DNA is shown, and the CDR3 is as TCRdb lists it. CDR3 protein: CASSLGVQRPSTSGELFF. V usage is TRBV7-2 and J usage is TRBJ2-2. CDR1 is SGHTA and CDR2 is FQGNSA in the germline V gene. The CDR3 is 18 residues long, ends included.

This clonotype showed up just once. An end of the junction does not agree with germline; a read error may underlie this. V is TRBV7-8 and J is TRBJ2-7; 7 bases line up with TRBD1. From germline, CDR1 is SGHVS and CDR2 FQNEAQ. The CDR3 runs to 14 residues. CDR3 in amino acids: CATSVGGRPYAQYF. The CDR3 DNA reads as TGTGCCACCAGCGTAGGGGGCCGACCCTACGCGCAGTACTTC.

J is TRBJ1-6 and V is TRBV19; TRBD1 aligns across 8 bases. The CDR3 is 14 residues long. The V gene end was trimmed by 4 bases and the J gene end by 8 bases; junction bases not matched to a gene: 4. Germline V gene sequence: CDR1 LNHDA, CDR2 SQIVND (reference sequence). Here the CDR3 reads CASSRTGMDSPLHF. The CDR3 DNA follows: TGTGCCAGTAGTAGGACAGGGATGGATTCACCCCTCCACTTT. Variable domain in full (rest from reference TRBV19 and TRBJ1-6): DGGITQSPKYLFRKEGQNVTLSCEQNLNHDAMYWYRQDPGQGLRLIYYSQIVNDFQKGDIAEGYSVSREKKESFPLTVTSAQKNPTAFYLCASSRTGMDSPLHFGNGTRLTVT.

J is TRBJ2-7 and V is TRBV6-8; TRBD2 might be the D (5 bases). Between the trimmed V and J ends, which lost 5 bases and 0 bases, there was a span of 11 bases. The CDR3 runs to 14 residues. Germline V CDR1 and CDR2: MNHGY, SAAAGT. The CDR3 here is CASSGSGSSYEQYF. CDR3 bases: TGTGCCAGCAGTGGCAGCGGAAGCTCCTACGAGCAGTACTTC.

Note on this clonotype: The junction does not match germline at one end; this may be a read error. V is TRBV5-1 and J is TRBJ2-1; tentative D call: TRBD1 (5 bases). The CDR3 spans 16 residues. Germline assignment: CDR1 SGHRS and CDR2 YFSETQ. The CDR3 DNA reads TGTGCCAGCAGCTTTACGGACACCCACACGAGCGATGAGCAGTTCTTC. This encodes CASSFTDTHTSDEQFF.

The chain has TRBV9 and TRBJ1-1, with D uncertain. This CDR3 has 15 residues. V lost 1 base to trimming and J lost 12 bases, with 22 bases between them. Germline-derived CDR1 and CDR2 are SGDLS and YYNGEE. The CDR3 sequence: CASSVTSGRNNEPFF. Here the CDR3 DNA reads TGTGCCAGCAGCGTAACTAGCGGGAGAAACAATGAGCCTTTCTTT.

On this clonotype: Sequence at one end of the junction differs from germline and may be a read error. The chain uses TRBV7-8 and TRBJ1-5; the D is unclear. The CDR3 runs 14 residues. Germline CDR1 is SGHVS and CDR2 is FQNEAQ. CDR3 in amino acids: CASSFHPGRPPLSF. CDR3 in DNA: TGTGCCAGCAGCTTTCATCCAGGCAGGCCGCCCCTTTCCTTT.

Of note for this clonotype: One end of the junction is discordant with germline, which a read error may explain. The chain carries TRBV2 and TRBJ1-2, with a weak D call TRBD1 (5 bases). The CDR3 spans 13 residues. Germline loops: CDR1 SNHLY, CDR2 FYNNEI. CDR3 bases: TGTGCCAGCAGCGAAGCGCGGGATCGGGACGTCACCTTC. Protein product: CASSEARDRDVTF.

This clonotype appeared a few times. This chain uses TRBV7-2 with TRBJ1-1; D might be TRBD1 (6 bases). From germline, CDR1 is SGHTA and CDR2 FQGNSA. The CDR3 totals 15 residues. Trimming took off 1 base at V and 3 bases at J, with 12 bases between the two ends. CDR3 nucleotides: TGTGCCAGCAGCTTAGAGCTGGCAGGGGACACTGAAGCTTTCTTT. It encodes CASSLELAGDTEAFF.

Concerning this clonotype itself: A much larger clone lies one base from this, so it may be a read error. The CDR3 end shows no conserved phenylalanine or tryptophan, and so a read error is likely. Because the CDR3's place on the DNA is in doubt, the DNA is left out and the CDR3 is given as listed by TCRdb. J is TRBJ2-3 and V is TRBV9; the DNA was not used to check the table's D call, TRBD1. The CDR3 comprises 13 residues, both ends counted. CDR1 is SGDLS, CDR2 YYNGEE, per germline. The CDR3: CASSLDRGAPTSI.

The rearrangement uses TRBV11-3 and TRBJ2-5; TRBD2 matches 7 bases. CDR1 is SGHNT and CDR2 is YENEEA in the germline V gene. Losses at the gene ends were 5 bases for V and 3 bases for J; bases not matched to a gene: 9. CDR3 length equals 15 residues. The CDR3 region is CASSRDYASKETQYF. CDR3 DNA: TGTGCCAGCAGCCGGGACTACGCCTCAAAAGAGACCCAGTACTTC. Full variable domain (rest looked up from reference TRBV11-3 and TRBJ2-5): EAGVVQSPRYKIIEKKQPVAFWCNPISGHNTLYWYLQNLGQGPELLIRYENEEAVDDSQLPKDRFSAERLKGVDSTLKIQPAELGDSAVYLCASSRDYASKETQYFGPGTRLLVL.

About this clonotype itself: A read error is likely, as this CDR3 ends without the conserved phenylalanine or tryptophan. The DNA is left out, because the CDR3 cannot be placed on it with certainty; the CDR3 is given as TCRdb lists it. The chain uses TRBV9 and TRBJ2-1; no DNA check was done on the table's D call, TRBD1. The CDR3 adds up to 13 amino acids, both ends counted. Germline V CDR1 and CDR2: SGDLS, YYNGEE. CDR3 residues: CASSPGPGGYGYI.

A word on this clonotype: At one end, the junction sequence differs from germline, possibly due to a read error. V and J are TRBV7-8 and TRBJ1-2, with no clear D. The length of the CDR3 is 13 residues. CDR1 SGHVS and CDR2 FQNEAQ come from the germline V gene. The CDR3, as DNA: TGTGCCAGCAGCTTAGGCCTAGGTCGTGGCTACAAGTTC. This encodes CASSLGLGRGYKF.

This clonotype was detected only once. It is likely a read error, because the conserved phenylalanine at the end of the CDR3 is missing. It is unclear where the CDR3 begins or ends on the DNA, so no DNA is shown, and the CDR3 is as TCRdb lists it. The CDR3 loop reads CASSHRDRAGYQY. The V and J genes are TRBV7-6 and TRBJ1-2; the table's D call TRBD1 went unverified against the DNA. CDR1 and CDR2 from the germline V gene are SGHVS and FNYEAQ. Termini included, the CDR3 measures 13 amino acids.